This entry features one T cell receptor beta chain sequence. The germline V gene has CDR1 GTSNPN and CDR2 SVGIG (reference sequence). Trimming took 1 base from V and 3 from J, leaving 19 bases between them. This CDR3 region has 16 residues. The data belong to a study of T cell changes during pregnancy in multiple sclerosis. Method: immunoSEQ multiplex PCR; TCRdb's copy keeps in-frame clones and lacks some. The sample has about 73,000 clones, about 90% seen once. The chain couples TRBV30 to TRBJ2-7, with D possibly matching TRBD2 (5 bases). This TCR was sampled from a female donor in good health, enrolled as a control in a pregnancy study. This specimen consisted of peripheral blood, obtained after pregnancy. The CDR3, as DNA: TGTGCCTGGAGTGGGCGTAATAGCGCTCGTTTCTACGAGCAGTACTTC. This encodes CAWSGRNSARFYEQYF.